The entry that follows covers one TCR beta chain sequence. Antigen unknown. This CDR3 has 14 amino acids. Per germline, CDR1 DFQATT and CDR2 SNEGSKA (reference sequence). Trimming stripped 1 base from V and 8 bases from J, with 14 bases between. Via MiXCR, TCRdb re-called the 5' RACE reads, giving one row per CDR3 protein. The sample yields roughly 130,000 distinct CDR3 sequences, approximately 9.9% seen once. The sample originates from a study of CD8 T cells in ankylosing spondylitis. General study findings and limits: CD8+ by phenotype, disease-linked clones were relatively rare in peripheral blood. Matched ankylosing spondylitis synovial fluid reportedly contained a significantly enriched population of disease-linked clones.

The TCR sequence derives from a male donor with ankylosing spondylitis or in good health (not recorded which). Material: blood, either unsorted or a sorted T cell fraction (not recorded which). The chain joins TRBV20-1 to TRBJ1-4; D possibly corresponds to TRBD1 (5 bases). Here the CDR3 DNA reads TGCAGTGCTAGAGGGCAGGGACGAGGGGAAAAACTGTTTTTT. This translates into CSARGQGRGEKLFF.